The subject of this entry is one T cell receptor beta chain. These data originate in a study of blood T cell repertoires in COVID-19. Turning to the study itself: Samples came from the United States, Italy and Spain, spanning acute and convalescent COVID-19. The cDNA or gDNA used as material had been derived from T cells, B-cell-depleted T cells, or PBMCs.

Per the authors' pipeline: Nucleated cell number was recorded as an estimate derived from reference gene primer amplification. Data came from immunoSEQ multiplex PCR; TCRdb stores just in-frame clones and leaves some out. Clone size and the V and J calls come from that table; the DNA yielded D and trimming. The sample has more than 13,000 clones, roughly 91% seen once. Deletions cut 3 bases from V and 4 bases from J, with 12 bases between. CDR3 length equals 14 residues. Germline CDR1 is SGHVS and CDR2 is FQNEAQ. This TCR came from a woman in her 70s in a cohort sampled during active or convalescent COVID-19. This chain uses TRBV7-8 with TRBJ1-1, with no clear D. Material for sequencing was peripheral blood. The CDR3 coding sequence is TGTGCCAGCAGCTTTCCACCGAACTTCACTGAAGCTTTCTTT. It translates to CASSFPPNFTEAFF.